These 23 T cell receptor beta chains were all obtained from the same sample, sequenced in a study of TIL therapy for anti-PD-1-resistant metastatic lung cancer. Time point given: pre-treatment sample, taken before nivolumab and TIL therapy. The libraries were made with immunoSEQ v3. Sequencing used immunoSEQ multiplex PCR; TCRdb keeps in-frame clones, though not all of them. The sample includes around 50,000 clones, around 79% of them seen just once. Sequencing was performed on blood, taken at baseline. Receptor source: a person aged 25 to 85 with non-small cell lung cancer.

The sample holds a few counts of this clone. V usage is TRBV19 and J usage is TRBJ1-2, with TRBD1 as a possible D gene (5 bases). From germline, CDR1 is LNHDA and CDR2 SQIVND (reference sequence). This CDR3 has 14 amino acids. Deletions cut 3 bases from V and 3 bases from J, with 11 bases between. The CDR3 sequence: CASSIQVGDYGYTF. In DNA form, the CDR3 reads TGTGCCAGTAGTATCCAGGTGGGGGACTATGGCTACACCTTC.

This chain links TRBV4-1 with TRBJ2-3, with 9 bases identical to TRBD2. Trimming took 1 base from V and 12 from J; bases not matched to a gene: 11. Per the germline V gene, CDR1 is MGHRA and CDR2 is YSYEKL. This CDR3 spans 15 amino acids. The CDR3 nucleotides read TGCGCCAGCAGCCAAGTGACTCTAGCGGGATTCGGTCAGTATTTT. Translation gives CASSQVTLAGFGQYF.

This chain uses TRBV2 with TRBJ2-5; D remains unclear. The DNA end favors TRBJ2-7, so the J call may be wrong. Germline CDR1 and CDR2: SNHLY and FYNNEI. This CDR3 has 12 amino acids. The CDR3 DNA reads TGTGCCAGCAGTCCGGACCTCTACGAGCAGTACTTC. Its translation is CASSPDLYEQYF.

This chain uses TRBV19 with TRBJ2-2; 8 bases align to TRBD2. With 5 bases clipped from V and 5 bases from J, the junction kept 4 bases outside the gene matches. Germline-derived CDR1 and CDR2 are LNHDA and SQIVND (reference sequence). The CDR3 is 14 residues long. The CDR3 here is CASSQIAGTGELFF. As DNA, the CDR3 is TGTGCCAGTAGTCAGATAGCGGGAACCGGGGAGCTGTTTTTT.

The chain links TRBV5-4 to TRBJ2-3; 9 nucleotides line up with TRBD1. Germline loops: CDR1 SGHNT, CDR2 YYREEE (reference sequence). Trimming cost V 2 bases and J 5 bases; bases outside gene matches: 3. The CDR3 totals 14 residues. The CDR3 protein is CASSLQGAVDTQYF. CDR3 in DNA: TGTGCCAGCAGCTTACAGGGGGCTGTAGATACGCAGTATTTT.

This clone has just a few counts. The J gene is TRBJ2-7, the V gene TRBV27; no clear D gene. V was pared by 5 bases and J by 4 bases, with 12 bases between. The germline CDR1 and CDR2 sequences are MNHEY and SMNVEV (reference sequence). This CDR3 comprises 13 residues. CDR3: CASSPSPPYEQYF. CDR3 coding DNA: TGTGCCAGCAGTCCCTCCCCCCCATACGAGCAGTACTTC.

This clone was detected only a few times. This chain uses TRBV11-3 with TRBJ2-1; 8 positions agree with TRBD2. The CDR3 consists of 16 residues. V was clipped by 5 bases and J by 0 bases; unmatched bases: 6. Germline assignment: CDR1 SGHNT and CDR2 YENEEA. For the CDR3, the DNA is TGTGCCAGCAGCCAGACAAGCGGGAGCTCCTACAATGAGCAGTTCTTC. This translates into CASSQTSGSSYNEQFF.

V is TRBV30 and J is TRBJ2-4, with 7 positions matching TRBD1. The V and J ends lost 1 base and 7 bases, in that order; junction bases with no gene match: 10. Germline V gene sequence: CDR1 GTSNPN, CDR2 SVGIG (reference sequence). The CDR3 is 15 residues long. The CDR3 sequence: CAWSEGASWRNIQYF. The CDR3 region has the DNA TGTGCCTGGAGTGAGGGGGCGAGCTGGAGGAACATTCAGTACTTC.

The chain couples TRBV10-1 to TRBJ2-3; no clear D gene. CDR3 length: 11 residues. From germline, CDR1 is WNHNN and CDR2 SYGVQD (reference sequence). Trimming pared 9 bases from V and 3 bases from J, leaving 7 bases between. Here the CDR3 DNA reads TGCGCCAGTTCGGCGACAGATACGCAGTATTTT. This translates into CASSATDTQYF.

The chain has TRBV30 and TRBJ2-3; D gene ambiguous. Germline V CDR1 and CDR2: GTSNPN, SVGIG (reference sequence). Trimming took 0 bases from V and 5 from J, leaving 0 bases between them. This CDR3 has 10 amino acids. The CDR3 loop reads CAWSVDTQYF. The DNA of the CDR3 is TGTGCCTGGAGTGTAGATACGCAGTATTTT.

CDR3 in amino acids: CASSPPAGANTEAFF. CDR3 nucleotide sequence: TGTGCCAGCAGTCCCCCCGCAGGGGCGAACACTGAAGCTTTCTTT. The chain uses TRBV28 and TRBJ1-1; D might be TRBD1 (6 bases). Germline CDR1 MDHEN, CDR2 SYDVKM. CDR3 length: 15 residues. The V and J ends lost 5 bases and 1 base respectively, with 14 bases between them.

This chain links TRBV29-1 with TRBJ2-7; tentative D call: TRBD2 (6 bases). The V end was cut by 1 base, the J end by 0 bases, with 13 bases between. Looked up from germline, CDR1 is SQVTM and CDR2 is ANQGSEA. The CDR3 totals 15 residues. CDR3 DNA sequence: TGCAGCGTTGAAGGGGAGGCAGGCTTCTCCTACGAGCAGTACTTC. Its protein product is CSVEGEAGFSYEQYF.

The CDR3 spells CAIRALMGGDYEQYF. CDR3 nucleotide sequence: TGTGCCATCAGGGCATTGATGGGCGGGGACTACGAGCAGTACTTC. The rearrangement links TRBV10-3 to TRBJ2-7; tentative D call: TRBD2 (6 bases). This CDR3 is built from 15 residues. The germline V gene encodes CDR1 ENHRY and CDR2 SYGVKD. Trimming pared 6 bases from V and 3 bases from J, leaving 18 bases between.

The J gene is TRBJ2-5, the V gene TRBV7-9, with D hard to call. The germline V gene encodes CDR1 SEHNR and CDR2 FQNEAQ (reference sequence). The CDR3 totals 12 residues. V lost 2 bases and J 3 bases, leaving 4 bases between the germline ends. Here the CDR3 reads CASSLHEETQYF. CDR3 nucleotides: TGTGCCAGCAGCTTACACGAAGAGACCCAGTACTTC.

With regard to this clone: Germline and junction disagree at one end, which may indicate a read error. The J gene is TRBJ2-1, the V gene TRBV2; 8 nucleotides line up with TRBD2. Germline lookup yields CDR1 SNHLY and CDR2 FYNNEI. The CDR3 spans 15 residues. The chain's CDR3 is CVSSEQRGIYNEQFF. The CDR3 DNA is TGTGTCAGCAGTGAACAGCGGGGGATCTACAATGAGCAGTTCTTC.

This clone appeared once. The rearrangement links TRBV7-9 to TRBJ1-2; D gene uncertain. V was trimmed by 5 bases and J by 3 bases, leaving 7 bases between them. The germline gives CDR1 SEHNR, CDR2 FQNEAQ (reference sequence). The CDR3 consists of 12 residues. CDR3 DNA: TGTGCCAGCAGCACACACGACTATGGCTACACCTTC. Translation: CASSTHDYGYTF.

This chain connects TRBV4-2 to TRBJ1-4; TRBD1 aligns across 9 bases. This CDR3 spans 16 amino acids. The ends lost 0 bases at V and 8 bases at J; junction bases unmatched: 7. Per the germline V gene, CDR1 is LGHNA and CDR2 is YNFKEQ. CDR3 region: CASSQDQGQGGEKLFF. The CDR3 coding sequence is TGTGCCAGCAGCCAAGACCAGGGACAGGGAGGGGAAAAACTGTTTTTT.

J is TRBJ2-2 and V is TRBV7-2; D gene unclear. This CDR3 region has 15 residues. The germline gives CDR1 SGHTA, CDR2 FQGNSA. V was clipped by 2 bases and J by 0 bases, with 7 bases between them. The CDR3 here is CASSLSVTNTGELFF. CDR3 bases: TGTGCCAGCAGCTTATCGGTTACGAACACCGGGGAGCTGTTTTTT.

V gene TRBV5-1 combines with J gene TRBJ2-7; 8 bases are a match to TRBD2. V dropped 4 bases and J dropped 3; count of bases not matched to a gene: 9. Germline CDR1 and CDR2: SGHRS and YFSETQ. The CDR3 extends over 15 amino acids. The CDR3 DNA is TGCGCCAGCAGCACAAGCGGGAGTGAGTACTACGAGCAGTACTTC. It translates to CASSTSGSEYYEQYF.

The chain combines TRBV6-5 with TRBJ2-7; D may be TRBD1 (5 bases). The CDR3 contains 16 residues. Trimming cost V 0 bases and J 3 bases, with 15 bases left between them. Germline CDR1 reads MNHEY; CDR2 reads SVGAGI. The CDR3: CASSYSPQGTLYEQYF. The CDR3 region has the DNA TGTGCCAGCAGTTACTCACCGCAGGGAACGCTCTACGAGCAGTACTTC.

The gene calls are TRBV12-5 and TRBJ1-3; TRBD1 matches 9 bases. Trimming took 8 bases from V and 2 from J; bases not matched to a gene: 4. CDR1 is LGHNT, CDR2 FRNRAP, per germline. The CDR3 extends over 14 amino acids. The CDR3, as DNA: TGTGCTAGTCACAGGGGGCAGGCTGGAAACACCATATATTTT. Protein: CASHRGQAGNTIYF.

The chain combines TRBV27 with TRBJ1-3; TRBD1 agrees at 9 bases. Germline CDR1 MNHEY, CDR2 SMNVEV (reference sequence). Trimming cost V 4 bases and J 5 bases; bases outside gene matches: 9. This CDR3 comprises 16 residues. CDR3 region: CASSSKRTGERNTIYF. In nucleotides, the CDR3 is TGTGCCAGCAGTTCCAAAAGGACAGGGGAGCGAAACACCATATATTTT.

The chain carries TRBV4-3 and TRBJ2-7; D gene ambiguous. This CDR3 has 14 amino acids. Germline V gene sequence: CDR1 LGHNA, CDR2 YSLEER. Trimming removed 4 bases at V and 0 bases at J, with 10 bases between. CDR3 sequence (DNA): TGCGCCAGCAGCCCAAGCGAGAGCTCCTACGAGCAGTACTTC. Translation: CASSPSESSYEQYF.